This T cell receptor (beta chain) came from a study of T cell responses to AZD1222 COVID-19 vaccine. Study-wide results and limits: It should be noted that donors were predominantly white British and more often female, and clonal diversity was possibly underestimated. Researchers took repertoire samples only after the peak T cell response had come.

Details on this clone: Its antigen is undetermined.

Second doses at about 4 or about 12 weeks were pooled. The protocol was immunoSEQ multiplex PCR, while the TCRdb copy is restricted to in-frame clones and leaves out a portion. The repertoire includes approximately 50,000 clones, 75% to 90% of them detected once, and about 7.1% sits in the top ten. The sequence derives from an adult who received the AZD1222 COVID-19 vaccine. Source: peripheral blood, taken 28 days after the second AZD1222 dose.

CDR3 sequence reads: CASRASHEQYF. The CDR3 DNA sequence: TGTGCCAGTCGAGCGTCCCACGAGCAGTACTTC. The chain joins TRBV2 to TRBJ2-7, with unresolved D. Germline CDR1 reads SNHLY; CDR2 reads FYNNEI. Trimming removed 9 bases from V and 5 bases from J, with 11 bases in between. The CDR3 has 11 amino acids.